These 3 T cell receptor beta chains came from one sample sequenced in a study of glioma-infiltrating T cells after dendritic cell vaccination. Method: immunoSEQ multiplex PCR; TCRdb's copy keeps in-frame clones and lacks some. The data show tens of thousands of clones, over 75% seen once. Time point here: after dendritic cell vaccination, including at tumor progression/relapse. The material was blood, obtained after dendritic cell vaccination. The receptors here all came from a human donor with glioblastoma.

V is TRBV11-2 and J is TRBJ2-1; 8 bases agree with TRBD2. The ends lost 5 bases at V and 7 bases at J; junction bases unmatched: 10. Germline CDR1 and CDR2: SGHAT and FQNNGV. This CDR3 is built from 15 residues. CDR3 amino acids: CASSIGTGTRNEQFF. The CDR3 nucleotides are TGTGCCAGCAGCATAGGGACCGGGACTAGGAATGAGCAGTTCTTC.

The CDR3 DNA reads as TGTGCCAGCAGCGGAGGGGCGGGAGGGCCGAATGAGCAGTTCTTC. Its translation: CASSGGAGGPNEQFF. The chain combines TRBV9 with TRBJ2-1; TRBD2 agrees at 9 bases. Germline assignment: CDR1 SGDLS and CDR2 YYNGEE. The length of the CDR3 is 15 residues. After removal of 3 bases from V and 7 bases from J, the junction contained 8 bases not matched to a gene.

This clone was counted once. The gene calls are TRBV5-4 and TRBJ2-5; 8 nucleotides agree with TRBD1. This CDR3 comprises 15 residues. V lost 2 bases and J lost 5; bases outside the gene matches: 8. CDR1 and CDR2 from the germline V gene are SGHNT and YYREEE (reference sequence). The CDR3 region is CASSFPTGAEETQYF. The CDR3 coding sequence is TGTGCCAGCAGCTTCCCGACAGGGGCGGAGGAGACCCAGTACTTC. Complete variable domain (other parts from reference TRBV5-4 and TRBJ2-5): ETGVTQSPTHLIKTRGQQVTLRCSSQSGHNTVSWYQQALGQGPQFIFQYYREEENGRGNFPPRFSGLQFPNYSSELNVNALELDDSALYLCASSFPTGAEETQYFGPGTRLLVL.